This T cell receptor beta chain was found in a study of blood T cell repertoires in COVID-19. For the study at large: Sites across the United States, Italy and Spain contributed samples from acute and convalescent COVID-19. PBMCs, B-cell-depleted T cells, or T cells provided the cDNA or gDNA that made up the material.

The CDR3 is 16 amino acids. CDR1 and CDR2 (germline): SEHNR, FQNEAQ (reference sequence). Deletions cut 0 bases from V and 2 bases from J, with 13 bases between. In the study's own analysis: Estimation of nucleated cell counts relied on the amplification of reference gene primers. Only in-frame clones appear in the TCRdb table, and some are missing; sequencing was by immunoSEQ multiplex PCR. From that table come the V and J calls and clone size; the DNA was used to work out D and trimming. Among 85,000 to 95,000 clones listed, approximately 80% were seen once. The rearrangement links TRBV7-9 to TRBJ2-5, with D tentatively TRBD2 (6 bases). The sequencing input was peripheral blood. This clonotype was sampled from a man between 65 and 85 years old with acute or convalescent COVID-19. The CDR3 DNA reads as TGTGCCAGCAGCTTAGCGGCGTCCCGGGGGCAAGAGACCCAGTACTTC. Translated: CASSLAASRGQETQYF.